This entry lists 11 T cell receptor beta chains sequenced from one sample in a study of identical twins. TCRdb processed the 5' RACE reads anew with MiXCR; each CDR3 protein has one entry. The sample has roughly 540,000 distinct CDR3 sequences; under 25% are singletons. These data also formed part of another study, on T cells expressing NK-cell markers.

The sample taken for sequencing was CD4+ T cells sorted from blood. The receptors derive from a woman aged 18-29 years in good health.

The chain employs TRBV20-1 and TRBJ2-5; TRBD2 agrees at 9 bases. Germline values: CDR1 DFQATT, CDR2 SNEGSKA (reference sequence). The V segment lost 5 bases and the J segment 1 base; nucleotides outside the gene matches: 5. CDR3 size: 14 residues. CDR3 loop: CSASSREGQETQYF. As DNA, the CDR3 is TGCAGTGCTTCTTCGCGGGAGGGCCAAGAGACCCAGTACTTC.

The sample holds a few counts of this clonotype. This sequence joins TRBV12-5 and TRBJ2-1; D may match TRBD1 or TRBD2 (6 bases each). Germline V lookup: CDR1 LGHNT, CDR2 FRNRAP. V was cut by 0 bases and J by 0 bases, with 12 bases left in between. There are 17 residues in the CDR3. CDR3 in amino acids: CASGLVGGTDSYNEQFF. For the CDR3, the DNA is TGTGCTAGTGGTTTGGTAGGGGGGACGGACTCCTACAATGAGCAGTTCTTC.

This clonotype was picked up many times. The chain couples TRBV12-3 or TRBV12-4 to TRBJ2-2, with D tentatively TRBD1 (6 bases). Trimming removed 4 bases from V and 1 base from J, with 13 bases in between. CDR3 length equals 16 residues. DNA of the CDR3: TGTGCCAGCAGTTCCCCTGACAGGATGAACACCGGGGAGCTGTTTTTT. This gives the protein CASSSPDRMNTGELFF.

For the CDR3, the DNA is TGTGCCAGCGAAGAACTGGGGCTAGTTTTAGGCAACGGGGAGCTGTTTTTT. It is translated as CASEELGLVLGNGELFF. J is TRBJ2-2 and V is TRBV21-1; the listed D gene, TRBD2, was not tested against the DNA. TRBV21-1 is noted as a pseudogene. The CDR3 spans 17 residues.

The gene calls are TRBV27 and TRBJ2-7; 12 bases map to TRBD2. The CDR3 totals 15 residues. V lost 6 bases, J lost 11 bases, and 14 bases stayed unmatched. Germline CDR1 MNHEY, CDR2 SMNVEV (reference sequence). CDR3 sequence reads: CASRLILAGGSAEYF. Written as DNA, the CDR3 is TGTGCCAGCAGGCTTATACTAGCGGGAGGCTCGGCGGAGTACTTC.

As DNA, the CDR3 is TGTGCCAGCAGCTATGGTTATAATTCACCCCTCCACTTT. Its protein is CASSYGYNSPLHF. The chain is built from TRBV7-6 and TRBJ1-6, with no clear D. Germline lookup yields CDR1 SGHVS and CDR2 FNYEAQ. CDR3 length: 13 residues. The V gene lost 4 bases and the J gene lost 4 bases, with 5 bases spanning the gap.

This clonotype was picked up a small number of times. This chain links TRBV27 with TRBJ1-5, with D maybe TRBD1 (5 bases). This CDR3 comprises 12 residues. Germline V gene data show CDR1 as MNHEY and CDR2 as SMNVEV (reference sequence). V lost 7 bases and J lost 6, with 10 bases in between. The CDR3: CASNRPGQPQHF. Here the CDR3 DNA reads TGTGCCAGCAACAGGCCCGGTCAGCCCCAGCATTTT.

The V call is TRBV2, the J call TRBJ2-7; TRBD2 matches 8 bases. The ends lost 8 bases at V and 7 bases at J; junction bases unmatched: 13. Germline V lookup: CDR1 SNHLY, CDR2 FYNNEI. The CDR3 is 14 residues long. The CDR3 bases are TGTGCCAGCGTGATTACTAGCGGTGCAGAAGAGCAGTACTTC. Its protein product is CASVITSGAEEQYF.

There are a few counts of this clonotype. The chain carries TRBV6-1 and TRBJ2-5, with 7 positions matching TRBD1. V lost 7 bases and J lost 5; bases outside the gene matches: 13. Germline values: CDR1 MNHNS, CDR2 SASEGT. The CDR3 totals 15 residues. Here the CDR3 reads CASIGRDSFPETQYF. The CDR3 DNA reads TGTGCCAGCATAGGCCGGGACAGCTTTCCGGAGACCCAGTACTTC.

This clonotype was counted only a few times. The chain is built from TRBV6-5 and TRBJ1-1; no reliable D call. Looked up from germline, CDR1 is MNHEY and CDR2 is SVGAGI. V shed 2 bases and J shed 1 base, with 11 bases lying between them. CDR3 length equals 15 residues. The CDR3 sequence: CASSYRAIKNTEAFF. The DNA for the CDR3 is TGTGCCAGCAGTTACAGGGCTATAAAGAACACTGAAGCTTTCTTT.

CDR3 protein: CSARTTSGVPQETQYF. As DNA, the CDR3 is TGCAGTGCTAGAACCACTAGCGGAGTCCCCCAAGAGACCCAGTACTTC. The rearrangement joins TRBV20-1 to TRBJ2-5; the match to TRBD2 covers 8 bases. The germline gives CDR1 DFQATT, CDR2 SNEGSKA (reference sequence). The V segment lost 2 bases and the J segment 1 base; nucleotides outside the gene matches: 9. The CDR3 has 16 amino acids.